The rows below give T cell receptor beta chains drawn from one sample of a study of blood T cell repertoires in COVID-19. Profiled with immunoSEQ multiplex PCR; TCRdb holds only in-frame clones, not every one. The table has approximately 150,000 clones, about 87% seen once; the top ten hold over 35%. Sequencing was carried out using peripheral blood. These receptor sequences come from a man between 45 and 60 years old who had recovered from COVID-19. The CDR3 runs from the conserved cysteine through the conserved F or W. Fields, in order: V gene, D gene, J gene, CDR3 protein, CDR3 DNA. D genes are given only for firm matches.

TRBV18	NA	TRBJ2-5	CASSPAQLNQETQYF	TGTGCCAGCTCACCGGCACAGCTAAACCAAGAGACCCAGTACTTC
TRBV7-2	NA	TRBJ2-2	CASSWGGATVVFF	TGTGCCAGCAGCTGGGGGGGGGCAACGGTGGTGTTTTTT
TRBV5-6	NA	TRBJ1-2	CASSFYQGSGYTF	TGTGCCAGCAGCTTTTACCAGGGGTCTGGCTACACCTTC
TRBV4-3	TRBD2	TRBJ2-1	CASSQVSGTSLYNEQFF	TGCGCCAGCAGCCAAGTTAGTGGGACTAGCCTCTACAATGAGCAGTTCTTC
TRBV19	TRBD1	TRBJ2-2	CATSFPNRGPNTGELFF	TGTGCCACCAGTTTCCCGAACAGGGGACCCAACACCGGGGAGCTGTTTTTT
TRBV18	TRBD1	TRBJ2-7	CASSYGQGGEQYF	TGTGCCAGCTCATACGGACAGGGCGGCGAGCAGTACTTC
TRBV11-3	NA	TRBJ1-1	CASSLPSTAMNTEAFF	TGTGCCAGCAGCTTACCGTCTACTGCTATGAACACTGAAGCTTTCTTT
TRBV29-1	NA	TRBJ2-6	CSVTQSSGANVLTF	TGCAGCGTTACACAGAGCTCTGGGGCCAACGTCCTGACTTTC
TRBV27	NA	TRBJ1-2	CASSSRTSGYTF	TGTGCCAGCAGTTCTCGGACATCTGGCTACACCTTC
TRBV13	TRBD1	TRBJ2-2	CASSWQGVGELFF	TGTGCCAGCAGCTGGCAGGGGGTCGGGGAGCTGTTTTTT
TRBV2	NA	TRBJ1-2	CASSDRGLNYGYTF	TGTGCCAGCAGTGATAGGGGGTTGAACTATGGCTACACCTTC
TRBV7-8	NA	TRBJ2-4	CASSVGGSGLRVIAKNIQYF	TGTGCCAGCAGCGTAGGTGGTTCAGGGCTAAGGGTTATAGCCAAAAACATTCAGTACTTC
TRBV30	TRBD2	TRBJ2-5	CAWSTSGGEETQYF	TGTGCCTGGAGTACTAGCGGGGGGGAAGAGACCCAGTACTTC
TRBV5-4	NA	TRBJ1-1	CASSSAGTLNTEAFF	TGTGCCAGCAGCTCAGCCGGGACTTTGAACACTGAAGCTTTCTTT